Given below is one TCR beta chain in context. The CDR3 runs 16 residues. V was pared by 1 base and J by 1 base, with 13 bases between. Via MiXCR, TCRdb re-called the 5' RACE reads, giving one row per CDR3 protein. The table has around 130,000 distinct CDR3 sequences, 5% to 6.5% seen once. This entry belongs to a study of T-cell memory formation after mild COVID-19. This sequence originates from an adult woman who had mild COVID-19 (a few samples of this study predate the infection). Cell type and time point are not known. The sample was PBMCs or a T cell subset sorted from them (not recorded which). The V and J genes are TRBV12-3 or TRBV12-4 and TRBJ1-1, with unresolved D. CDR3 sequence (DNA): TGTGCCAGCAGTTTAGGGTGGGAGGGAGAGAACACTGAAGCTTTCTTT. Translated, it gives CASSLGWEGENTEAFF.